This TCR beta chain derives from a study of T cells expressing NK-cell markers. The overall study: The authors derived TCR beta repertoires from sorted CD3+CD56+NKG2C+, CD3+CD56+NKG2C- and CD3+CD56-NKG2C+ T cells. Eight donors were sequenced, of whom seven were HCMV-seropositive, while the remaining one was HCMV-seronegative.

General study results and limits: Once again these clonotypes came out on top in the CD3+CD56-NKG2C+ fraction of several donors. Each of several donors carried dominant NKG2C+ clonotypes accounting for about 1.0-7.0% of CD8+ T cells.

CDR1 and CDR2 (germline): DFQATT, SNEGSKA (reference sequence). The CDR3 is 12 residues long. As to this clonotype: Its target is unknown.

TCRdb re-called the 5' RACE reads and catalogs CDR3 proteins one per entry, DNA excluded. The sample totals roughly 120,000 distinct CDR3 sequences. The chain carries TRBV20-1 and TRBJ2-1; TCRdb calls TRBD2, which cannot be checked without DNA. The origin of this receptor is a woman between 18 and 70 years old in good health. The sequenced sample consisted of blood T cells: a sorted CD56 or NKG2C T cell subset, CD4+ or CD8+ T cells, or bulk PBMC T cells (not recorded which). The CDR3 region is CSARLAGDEQFF.